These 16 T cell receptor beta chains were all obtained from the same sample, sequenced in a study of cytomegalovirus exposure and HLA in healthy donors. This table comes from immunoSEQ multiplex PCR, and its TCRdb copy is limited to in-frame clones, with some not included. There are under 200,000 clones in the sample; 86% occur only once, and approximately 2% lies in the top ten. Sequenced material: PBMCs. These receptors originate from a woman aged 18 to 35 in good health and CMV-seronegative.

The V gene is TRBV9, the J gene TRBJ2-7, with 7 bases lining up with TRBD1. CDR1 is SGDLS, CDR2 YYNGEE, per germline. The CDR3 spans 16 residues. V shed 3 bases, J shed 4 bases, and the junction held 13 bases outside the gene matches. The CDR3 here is CASSEWTGHLTYEQYF. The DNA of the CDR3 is TGTGCCAGCAGCGAATGGACAGGACACCTAACTTACGAGCAGTACTTC.

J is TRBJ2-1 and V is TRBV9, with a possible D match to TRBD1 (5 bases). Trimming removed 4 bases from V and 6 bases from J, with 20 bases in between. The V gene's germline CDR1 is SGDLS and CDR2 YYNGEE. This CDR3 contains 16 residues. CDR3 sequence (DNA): TGTGCCAGCAGCATATCCCCCGGACACTTGGGCAATGAGCAGTTCTTC. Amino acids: CASSISPGHLGNEQFF.

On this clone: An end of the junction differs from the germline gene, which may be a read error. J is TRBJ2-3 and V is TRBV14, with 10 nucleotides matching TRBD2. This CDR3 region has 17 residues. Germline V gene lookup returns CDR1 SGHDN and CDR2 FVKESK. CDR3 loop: CASSQGTSAYSTDTQYF. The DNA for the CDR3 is TGTGCCAGCAGTCAAGGGACTAGCGCCTATAGCACAGATACGCAGTATTTT.

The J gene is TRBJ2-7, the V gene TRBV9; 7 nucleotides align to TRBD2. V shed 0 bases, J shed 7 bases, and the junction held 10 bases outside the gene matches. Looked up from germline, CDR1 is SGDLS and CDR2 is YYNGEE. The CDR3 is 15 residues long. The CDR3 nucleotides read TGTGCCAGCAGCGTAGACGGCGGGAGCGGGTGGGAGCAGTACTTC. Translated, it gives CASSVDGGSGWEQYF.

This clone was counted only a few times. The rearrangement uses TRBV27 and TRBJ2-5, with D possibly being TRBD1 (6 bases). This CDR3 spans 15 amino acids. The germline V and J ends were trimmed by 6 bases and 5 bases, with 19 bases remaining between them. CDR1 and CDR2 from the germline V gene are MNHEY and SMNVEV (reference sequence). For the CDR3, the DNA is TGTGCCAGCAGGGAATCTCAGGGGTACGGGGAGACCCAGTACTTC. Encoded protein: CASRESQGYGETQYF.

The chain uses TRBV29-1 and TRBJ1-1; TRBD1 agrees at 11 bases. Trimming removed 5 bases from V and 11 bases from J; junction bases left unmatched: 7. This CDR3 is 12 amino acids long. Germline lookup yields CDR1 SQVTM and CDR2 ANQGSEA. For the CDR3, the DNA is TGCAGCGTTCGGACAGGGGGCGTTTATGCTTTCTTT. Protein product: CSVRTGGVYAFF.

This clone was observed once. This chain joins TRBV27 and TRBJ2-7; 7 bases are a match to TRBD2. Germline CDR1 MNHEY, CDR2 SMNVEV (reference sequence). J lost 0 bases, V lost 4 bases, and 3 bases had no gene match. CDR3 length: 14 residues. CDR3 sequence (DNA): TGTGCCAGCAGTTGGCGGGGGAGCTCCTACGAGCAGTACTTC. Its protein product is CASSWRGSSYEQYF.

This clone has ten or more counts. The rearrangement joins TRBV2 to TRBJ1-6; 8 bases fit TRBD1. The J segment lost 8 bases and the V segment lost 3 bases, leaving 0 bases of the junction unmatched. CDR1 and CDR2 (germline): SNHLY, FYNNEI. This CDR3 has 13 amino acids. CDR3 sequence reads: CASSDRGHSPLHF. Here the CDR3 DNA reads TGTGCCAGCAGTGACAGGGGGCATTCACCCCTCCACTTT. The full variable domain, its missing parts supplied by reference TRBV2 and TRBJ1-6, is EPEVTQTPSHQVTQMGQEVILRCVPISNHLYFYWYRQILGQKVEFLVSFYNNEISEKSEIFDDQFSVERPDGSNFTLKIRSTKLEDSAMYFCASSDRGHSPLHFGNGTRLTVT.

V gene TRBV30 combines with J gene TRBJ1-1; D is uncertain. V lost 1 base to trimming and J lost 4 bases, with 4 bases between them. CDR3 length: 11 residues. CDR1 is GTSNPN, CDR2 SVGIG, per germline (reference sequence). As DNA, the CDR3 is TGTGCCTGGAGTGAGCGCACTGAAGCTTTCTTT. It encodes CAWSERTEAFF.

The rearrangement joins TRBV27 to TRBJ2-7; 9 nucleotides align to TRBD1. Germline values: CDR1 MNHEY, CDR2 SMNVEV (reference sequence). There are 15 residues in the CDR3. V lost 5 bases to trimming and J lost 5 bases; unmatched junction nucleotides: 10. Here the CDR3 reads CASSGGQGRRDEQYF. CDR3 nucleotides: TGTGCCAGCAGTGGGGGACAGGGACGTAGGGACGAGCAGTACTTC.

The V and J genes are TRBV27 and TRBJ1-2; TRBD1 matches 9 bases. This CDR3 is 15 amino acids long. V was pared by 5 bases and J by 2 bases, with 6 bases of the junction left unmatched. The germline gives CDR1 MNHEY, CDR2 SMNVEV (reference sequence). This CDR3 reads CASSLGQGSNYGYTF. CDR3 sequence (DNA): TGTGCCAGCAGTCTCGGACAGGGGTCAAACTATGGCTACACCTTC.

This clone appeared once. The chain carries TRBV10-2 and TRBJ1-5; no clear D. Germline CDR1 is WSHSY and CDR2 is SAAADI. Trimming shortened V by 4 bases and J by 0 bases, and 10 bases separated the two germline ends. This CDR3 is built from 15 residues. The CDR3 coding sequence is TGCGCCAGCAGTGTAAACAGAGATAGCAATCAGCCCCAGCATTTT. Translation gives CASSVNRDSNQPQHF.

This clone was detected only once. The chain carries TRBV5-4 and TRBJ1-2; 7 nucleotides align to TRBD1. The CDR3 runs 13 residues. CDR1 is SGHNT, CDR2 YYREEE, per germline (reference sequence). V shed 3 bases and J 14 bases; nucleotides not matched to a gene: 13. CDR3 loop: CASSSGGQDLITF. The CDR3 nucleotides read TGTGCCAGCAGCTCCGGTGGACAGGATCTTATAACCTTC.

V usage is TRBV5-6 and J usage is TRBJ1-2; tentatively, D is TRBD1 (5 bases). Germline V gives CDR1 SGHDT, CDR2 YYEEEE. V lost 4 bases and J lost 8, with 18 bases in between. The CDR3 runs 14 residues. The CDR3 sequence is CASSLPDISNGYTF. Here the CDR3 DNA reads TGTGCCAGCAGCCTCCCGGACATCTCGAACGGCTACACCTTC.

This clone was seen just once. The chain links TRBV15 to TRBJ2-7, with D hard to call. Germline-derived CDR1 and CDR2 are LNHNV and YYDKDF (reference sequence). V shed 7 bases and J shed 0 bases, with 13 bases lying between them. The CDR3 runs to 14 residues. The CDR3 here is CATTNTSFSYEQYF. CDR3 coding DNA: TGTGCCACCACCAACACCTCATTCTCCTACGAGCAGTACTTC.

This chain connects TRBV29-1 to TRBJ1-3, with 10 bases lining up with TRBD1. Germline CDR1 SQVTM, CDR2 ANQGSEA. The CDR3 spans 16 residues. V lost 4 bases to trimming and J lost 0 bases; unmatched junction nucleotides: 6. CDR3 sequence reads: CSVGGTGDSSGNTIYF. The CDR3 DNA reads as TGCAGCGTTGGGGGGACAGGGGACAGCTCTGGAAACACCATATATTTT.